This T cell receptor beta chain was obtained from a study of T cells in Graves' hyperthyroidism and ophthalmopathy. Study-wide results and caveats: Median prediction lead before ophthalmopathy onset was about 6.7 months with the model. Most clonotypes expanded in thyroid above 0.001 were likewise present in blood.

Germline values: CDR1 MDHEN, CDR2 SYDVKM. V lost 5 bases, J lost 6 bases, and 4 bases stayed unmatched. CDR3 length: 14 amino acids. Patients were excluded for uncontrolled infection, other autoimmune disease, pregnancy or lactation. Points on this clonotype: Its cognate antigen is unknown.

The TCR beta CDR3 regions underwent amplification using RNA transcripts as the source. TCR CDR3 regions were first amplified by RT-PCR with HTBI primers. TCRdb called the multiplex PCR reads again in MiXCR, with one record for every CDR3 protein. The sample yields a few hundred thousand distinct CDR3 sequences, around 16% seen once. The V call is TRBV28, the J call TRBJ1-2; 12 bases match TRBD1. This clonotype was obtained from a woman in her thirties or forties with Graves' ophthalmopathy. What was sequenced was blood. The chain's CDR3 is CASSRRDRGHGYTF. In DNA form, the CDR3 reads TGTGCCAGCAGTCGTAGGGACAGGGGGCATGGCTACACCTTC.